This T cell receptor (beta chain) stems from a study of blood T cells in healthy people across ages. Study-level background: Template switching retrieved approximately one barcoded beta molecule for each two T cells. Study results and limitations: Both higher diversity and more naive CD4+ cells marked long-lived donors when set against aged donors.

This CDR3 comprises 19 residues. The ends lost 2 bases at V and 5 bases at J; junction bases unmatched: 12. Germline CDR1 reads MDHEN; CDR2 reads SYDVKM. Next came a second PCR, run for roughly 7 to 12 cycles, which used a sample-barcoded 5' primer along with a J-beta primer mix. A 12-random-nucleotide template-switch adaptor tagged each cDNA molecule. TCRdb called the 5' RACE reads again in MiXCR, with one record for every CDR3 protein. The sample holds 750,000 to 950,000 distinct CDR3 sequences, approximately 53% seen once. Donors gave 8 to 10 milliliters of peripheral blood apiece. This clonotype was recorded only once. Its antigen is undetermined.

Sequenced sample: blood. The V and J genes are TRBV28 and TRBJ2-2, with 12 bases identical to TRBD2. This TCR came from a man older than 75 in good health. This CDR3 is CASSLKQRLAGVATGELFF. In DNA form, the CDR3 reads TGTGCCAGCAGTTTAAAGCAGCGACTAGCGGGAGTAGCGACCGGGGAGCTGTTTTTT.